The T cell receptor (beta chain) under discussion was sequenced for a study of cytomegalovirus exposure and HLA in healthy donors. The PCR ran on 60 Vbeta and 13 Jbeta primers. Generated by immunoSEQ multiplex PCR, the TCRdb table keeps only in-frame clones and is missing some. The repertoire has approximately 110,000 clones, roughly 70% of them found once; the top ten carry more than 3.5%. A word on this clone: Its antigen is unidentified.

Per germline, CDR1 MNHNS and CDR2 SASEGT. CDR3 length: 14 amino acids. V lost 7 bases to trimming and J lost 4 bases, with 14 bases between them. General observations from the study: Later, TCR association rates were found to vary by HLA locus, highest for DRB1 and lowest for HLA-C. Reports indicate that TCR beta sequences accurately predicted the HLA-A and HLA-B alleles of most subjects. A later analysis appeared to link common viral pathogens to several of the most significant clusters. A later analysis showed that HLA-associated TCR beta chains had undergone more clonal expansion than equally common others.

The specimen was PBMCs. This chain connects TRBV6-1 to TRBJ2-1, with D maybe TRBD1 (6 bases). The source of this sequence is a woman in her 40s in good health and CMV-seropositive. CDR3 sequence reads: CASTRQELYNEQFF. In DNA form, the CDR3 reads TGTGCCAGCACTAGACAGGAATTATACAATGAGCAGTTCTTC.